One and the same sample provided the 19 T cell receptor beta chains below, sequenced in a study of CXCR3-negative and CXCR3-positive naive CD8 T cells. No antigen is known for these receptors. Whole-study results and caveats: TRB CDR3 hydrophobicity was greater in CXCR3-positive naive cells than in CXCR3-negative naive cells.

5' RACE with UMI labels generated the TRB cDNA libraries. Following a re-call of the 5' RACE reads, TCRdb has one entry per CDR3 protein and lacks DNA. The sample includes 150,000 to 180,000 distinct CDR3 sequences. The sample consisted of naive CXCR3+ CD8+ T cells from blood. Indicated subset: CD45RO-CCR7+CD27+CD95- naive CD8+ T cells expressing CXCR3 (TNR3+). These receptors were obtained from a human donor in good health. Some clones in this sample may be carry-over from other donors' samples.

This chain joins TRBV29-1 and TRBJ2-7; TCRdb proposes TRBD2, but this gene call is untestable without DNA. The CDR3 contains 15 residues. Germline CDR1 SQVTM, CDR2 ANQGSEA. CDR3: CSVVPTSGGEYEQYF.

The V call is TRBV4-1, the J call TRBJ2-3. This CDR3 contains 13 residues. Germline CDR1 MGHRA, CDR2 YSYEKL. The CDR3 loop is CASSLVSSDTQYF.

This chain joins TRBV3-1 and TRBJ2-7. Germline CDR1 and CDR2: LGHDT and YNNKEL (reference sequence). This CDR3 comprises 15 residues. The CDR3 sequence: CASSQEYVSSYEQYF.

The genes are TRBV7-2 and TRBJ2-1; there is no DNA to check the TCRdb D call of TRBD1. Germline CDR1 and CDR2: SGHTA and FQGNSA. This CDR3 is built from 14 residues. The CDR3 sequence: CASSQRQGWAEQFF.

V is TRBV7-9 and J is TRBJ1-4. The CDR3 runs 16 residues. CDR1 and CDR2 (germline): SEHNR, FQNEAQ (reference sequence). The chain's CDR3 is CASSPGLGVPNEKLFF.

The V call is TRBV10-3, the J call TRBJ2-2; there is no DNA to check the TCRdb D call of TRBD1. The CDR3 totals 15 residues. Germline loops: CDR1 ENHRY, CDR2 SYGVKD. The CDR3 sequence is CAINPGQGDDGELFF.

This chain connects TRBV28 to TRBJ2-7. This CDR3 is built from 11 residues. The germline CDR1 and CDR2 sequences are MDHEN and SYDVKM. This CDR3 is CASTGVYEQYF.

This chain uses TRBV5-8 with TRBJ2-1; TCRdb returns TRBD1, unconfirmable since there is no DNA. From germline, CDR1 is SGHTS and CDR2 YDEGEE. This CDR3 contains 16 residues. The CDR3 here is CASRTGWTATYNEQFF.

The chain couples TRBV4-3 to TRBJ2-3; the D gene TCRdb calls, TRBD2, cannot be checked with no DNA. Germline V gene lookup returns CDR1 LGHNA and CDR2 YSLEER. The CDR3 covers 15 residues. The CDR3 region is CASSLRAGGRDTQYF.

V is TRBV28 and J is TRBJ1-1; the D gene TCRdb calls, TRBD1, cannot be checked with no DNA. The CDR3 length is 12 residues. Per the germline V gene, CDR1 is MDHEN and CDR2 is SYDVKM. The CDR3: CASRWTDTEAFF.

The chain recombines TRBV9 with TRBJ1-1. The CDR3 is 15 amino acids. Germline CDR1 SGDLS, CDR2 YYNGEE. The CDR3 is CASSAGDSLNAEAFF.

The CDR3 spells CATSRGAGELFF. The J gene is TRBJ2-2, the V gene TRBV15. The CDR3 runs to 12 residues. Germline lookup yields CDR1 LNHNV and CDR2 YYDKDF (reference sequence).

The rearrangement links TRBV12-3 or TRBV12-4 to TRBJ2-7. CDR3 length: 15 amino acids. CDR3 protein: CASSLSFGGRYEQYF.

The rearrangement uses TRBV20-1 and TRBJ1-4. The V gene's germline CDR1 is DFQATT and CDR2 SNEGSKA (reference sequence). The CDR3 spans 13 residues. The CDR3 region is CSAGGVGNEKLFF.

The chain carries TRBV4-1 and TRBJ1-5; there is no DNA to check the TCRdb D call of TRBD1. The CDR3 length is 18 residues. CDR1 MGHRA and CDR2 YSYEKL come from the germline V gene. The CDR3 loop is CASSQVEMDRGPNQPQHF.

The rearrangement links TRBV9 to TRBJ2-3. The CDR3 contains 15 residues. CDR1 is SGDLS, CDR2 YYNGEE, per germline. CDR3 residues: CASSVYGPGTDTQYF.

The CDR3: CATSDPGLAGGLNEQFF. V usage is TRBV24-1 and J usage is TRBJ2-1; as DNA is missing, the TRBD2 call by TCRdb cannot be tested. Germline lookup yields CDR1 KGHDR and CDR2 SFDVKD. The CDR3 consists of 17 residues.

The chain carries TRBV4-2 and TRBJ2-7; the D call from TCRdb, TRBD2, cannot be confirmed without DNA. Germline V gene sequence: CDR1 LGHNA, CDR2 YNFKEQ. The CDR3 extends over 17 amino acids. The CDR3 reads CASSQDRRGGGAYEQYF.

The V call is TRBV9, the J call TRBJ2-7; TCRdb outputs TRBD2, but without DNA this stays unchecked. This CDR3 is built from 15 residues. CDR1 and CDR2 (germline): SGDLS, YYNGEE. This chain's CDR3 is CASSPRLAGDYEQYF. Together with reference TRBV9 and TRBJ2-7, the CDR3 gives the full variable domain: DSGVTQTPKHLITATGQRVTLRCSPRSGDLSVYWYQQSLDQGLQFLIQYYNGEERAKGNILERFSAQQFPDLHSELNLSSLELGDSALYFCASSPRLAGDYEQYFGPGTRLTVT.